This T cell receptor beta chain was documented in a study of cytomegalovirus exposure and HLA in healthy donors. Study-wide points: Later work associated around 18,000 TCR beta sequences with HLA alleles at 0.05 false discovery rate. Cytomegalovirus association was listed for about 150 TCR beta chains.

The junction had 12 bases not matched to a gene; V was cut back by 4 bases and J by 7 bases. The CDR3 length is 17 residues. Per the germline V gene, CDR1 is LGHNA and CDR2 is YSLEER. Comments on this clone: Antigen: not known.

Primers: 60 Vbeta forward and 13 Jbeta reverse. The repertoire was sequenced with immunoSEQ multiplex PCR; TCRdb's copy has only in-frame clones and lacks some. The sample features roughly 75,000 clones, with 4% to 5.5% in its top ten. The specimen sequenced was PBMCs. The chain uses TRBV4-3 and TRBJ2-2, with 10 bases matching TRBD2. The receptor comes from a man between 35 and 55 years old in good health and CMV-seronegative. This chain's CDR3 is CASSPGLAGARGGELFF. CDR3 coding DNA: TGCGCCAGCAGCCCCGGCCTAGCGGGGGCCCGGGGCGGGGAGCTGTTTTTT.